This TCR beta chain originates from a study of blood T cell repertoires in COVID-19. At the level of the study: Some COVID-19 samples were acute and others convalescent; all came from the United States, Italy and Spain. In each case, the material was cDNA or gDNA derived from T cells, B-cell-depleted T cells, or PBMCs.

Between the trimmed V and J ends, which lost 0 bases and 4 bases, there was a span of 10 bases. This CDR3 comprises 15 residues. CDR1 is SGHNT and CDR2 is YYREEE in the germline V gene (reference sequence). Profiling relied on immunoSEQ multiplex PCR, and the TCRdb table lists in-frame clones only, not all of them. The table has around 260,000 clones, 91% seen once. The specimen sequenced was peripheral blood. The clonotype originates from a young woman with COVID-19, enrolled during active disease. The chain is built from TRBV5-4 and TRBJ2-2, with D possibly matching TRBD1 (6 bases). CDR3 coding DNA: TGTGCCAGCAGCTTGGTCTCCAGGGGCACCGGGGAGCTGTTTTTT. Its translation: CASSLVSRGTGELFF.